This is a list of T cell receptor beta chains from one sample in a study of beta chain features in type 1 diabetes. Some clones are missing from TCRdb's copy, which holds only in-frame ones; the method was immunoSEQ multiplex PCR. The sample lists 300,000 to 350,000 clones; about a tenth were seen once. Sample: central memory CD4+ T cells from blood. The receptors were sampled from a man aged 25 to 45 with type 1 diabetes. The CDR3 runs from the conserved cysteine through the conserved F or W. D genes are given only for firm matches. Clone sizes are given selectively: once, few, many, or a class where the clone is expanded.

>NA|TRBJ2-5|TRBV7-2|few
TGTGCCAGCGGGGTCGCGGGGCAAAGCGAGGAGACCCAGTACTTC
CASGVAGQSEETQYF
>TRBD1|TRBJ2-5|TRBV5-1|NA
TGCGCCAGCAGCCTTACCGGGACAGGCCTTGAGACCCAGTACTTC
CASSLTGTGLETQYF
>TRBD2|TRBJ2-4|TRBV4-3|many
TGCGCCAGCAGCCAAGATACCTTTAGCGGGGGGCCGATTGACATTCAGTACTTC
CASSQDTFSGGPIDIQYF
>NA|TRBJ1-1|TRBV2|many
TGTGCCAGCAGTCCCTTAGGGTGGACTACCCCGAACACTGAAGCTTTCTTT
CASSPLGWTTPNTEAFF
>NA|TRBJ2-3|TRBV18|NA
TGTGCCAGCTCACGACAGTCTAGCACAGATACGCAGTATTTT
CASSRQSSTDTQYF
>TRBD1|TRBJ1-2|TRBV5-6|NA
TGTGCCAGCACCCAGACCGGGACAGGGGGCTTAACGACCGGCTACACCTTC
CASTQTGTGGLTTGYTF
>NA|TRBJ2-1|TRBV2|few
TGTGCCAGCAGTGTGGGGGGTTCAAACAATGAGCAGTTCTTC
CASSVGGSNNEQFF
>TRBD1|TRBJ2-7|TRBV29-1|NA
TGCAGCGTTAACCTCGGACAGGGATGGTACTTC
CSVNLGQGWYF
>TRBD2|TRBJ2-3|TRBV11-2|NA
TGTGCCAGCAGCTTCGGTAGCGGGCCTCCCGGGACGCAGTATTTT
CASSFGSGPPGTQYF
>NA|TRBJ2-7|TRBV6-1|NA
TGTGCCAGCAGTGAAGGTCCTTTCTCCTACGAGCAGTACTTC
CASSEGPFSYEQYF
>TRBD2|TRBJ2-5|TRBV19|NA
TGTGCCAGTAGTACTACTAGCGGTAAAGAGACCCAGTACTTC
CASSTTSGKETQYF
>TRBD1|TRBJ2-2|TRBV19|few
TGTGCCAGTAGTGACGGACAGGGCGTTGGGACCGGGGAGCTGTTTTTT
CASSDGQGVGTGELFF
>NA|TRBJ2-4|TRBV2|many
TGTGCCAGCAGTGAACAGCAACTAGCCAAAAACATTCAGTACTTC
CASSEQQLAKNIQYF
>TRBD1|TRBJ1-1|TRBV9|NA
TGTGCCAGCGGTATGCAGGGGGGGTCTGAAGCTTTCTTT
CASGMQGGSEAFF
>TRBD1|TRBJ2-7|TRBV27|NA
TGTGCCAGCAGTGCAAACAGGGGCGAGCAGTACTTC
CASSANRGEQYF
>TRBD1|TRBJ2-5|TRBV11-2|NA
TGTGCCAGCAGCTTAGATCGGCCAGGGGGTTCGGAGACCCAGTACTTC
CASSLDRPGGSETQYF
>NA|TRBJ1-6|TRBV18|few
TGTGCCAGCTCACCCGATTCACGGGGTAATAATTCACCCCTCCACTTT
CASSPDSRGNNSPLHF
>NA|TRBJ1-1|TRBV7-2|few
TGTGCCAGCAGCTTAAGTAGCGTGGGAGGGGGAGCTTTCTTT
CASSLSSVGGGAFF
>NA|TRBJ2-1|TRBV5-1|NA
TGCGCCAGCAGCCCAGGTGGGGGTAGCTCCTACAATGAGCAGTTCTTC
CASSPGGGSSYNEQFF
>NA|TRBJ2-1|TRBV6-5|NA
TGTGCCAGCAGTAGGGCAATTACATTCAATGAGCAGTTCTTC
CASSRAITFNEQFF
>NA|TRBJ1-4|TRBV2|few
TGTGCCAGCCTAGAAGAAGTAACGGGGGAAAAACTGTTTTTT
CASLEEVTGEKLFF
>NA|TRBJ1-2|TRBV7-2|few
TGTGCCAGCCCGGGGGGGGGCTATGGCTACACCTTC
CASPGGGYGYTF
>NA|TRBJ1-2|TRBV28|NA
TGTGCCAGCATCGAGGCAGCAGACCCTAACTATGGCTACACCTTC
CASIEAADPNYGYTF
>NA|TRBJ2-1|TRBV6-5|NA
TGTGCCAGCAGACAGGGACTGAACTACAATGAGCAGTTCTTC
CASRQGLNYNEQFF
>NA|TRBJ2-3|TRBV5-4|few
TGTGCCAGCAGCTTGGGATCTGGGAACACAGATACGCAGTATTTT
CASSLGSGNTDTQYF
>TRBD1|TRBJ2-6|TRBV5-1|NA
TGCGCCAGCAGCCCGTCGATCCCCGGGACAGGACTCTCTGGGGCCAACGTCCTGACTTTC
CASSPSIPGTGLSGANVLTF
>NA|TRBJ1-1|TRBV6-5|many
TGTGCCAGCAGTACTGCTGGGGGGGCCTACGCCGACTTT
CASSTAGGAYADF
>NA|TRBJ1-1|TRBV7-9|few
TGTGCCAGCAGTCCCCCTGGTGATGCGAAAGCTTTCTTT
CASSPPGDAKAFF
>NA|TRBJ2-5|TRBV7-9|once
TGTGCCAGCAGCCCCCACCGAGGGGGGTCGGCCCAAGAGACCCAGTACTTC
CASSPHRGGSAQETQYF
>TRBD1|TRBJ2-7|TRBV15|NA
TGTGCCACCAGCAGCCCGGACAGGGGCCCACTCTACGAGCAGTACTTC
CATSSPDRGPLYEQYF
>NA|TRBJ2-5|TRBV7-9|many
TGTGCCAGCAGCCCCCGGGCCGTTGTACAAGAGACCCAGTACTTC
CASSPRAVVQETQYF
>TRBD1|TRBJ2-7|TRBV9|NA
TGTGCCAGCAGCGAGGGGACAGGGAAGTCCTACGAGCAGTACTTC
CASSEGTGKSYEQYF
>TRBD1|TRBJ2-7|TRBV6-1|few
TGTGCCAGCAATGACAGGGTTTTTTACGAGCAGTACTTC
CASNDRVFYEQYF
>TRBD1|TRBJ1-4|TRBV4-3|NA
TGCGCCAGCAGCCGCTCGCCACCGGACAGGGCAAATGAAAAACTGTTTTTT
CASSRSPPDRANEKLFF
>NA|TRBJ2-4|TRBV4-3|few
TGCGCCAGCAGCCAAGATCTAGCCAAAAACATTCAGTACTTC
CASSQDLAKNIQYF
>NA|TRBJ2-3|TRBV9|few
TGTGCCAGCAGCGTAGTTGTTTCTAGCACAGATACGCAGTATTTT
CASSVVVSSTDTQYF
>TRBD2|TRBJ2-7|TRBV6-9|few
TGTGCCAGCAGTTTAGCGGGGGGGCCCTACGAGCAGTACTTC
CASSLAGGPYEQYF
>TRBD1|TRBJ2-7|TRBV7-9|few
TGTGCCAGCAGCGTCCAGGGGGCCGGCTCCTACGAGCAGTACTTC
CASSVQGAGSYEQYF